Listed here are 28 T cell receptor beta chains from one sample, sequenced in a study of Graves' ophthalmopathy and Graves' hyperthyroidism. Amplification of the TCR beta CDR3 regions used RNA transcripts (as template). Amplification began with first-round RT-PCR using HTBI primers, then second-round multiplex PCR was performed. One entry per CDR3 protein, called by TCRdb with MiXCR from the multiplex PCR reads. The table lists 620,000 or so distinct CDR3 sequences, 22% of them singletons. Sequenced material: peripheral blood. Receptors originate from a woman between 18 and 30 years old with stable Graves' hyperthyroidism. Some clones in this sample may be carry-over from other donors' samples.

There are many counts of this clonotype. V usage is TRBV20-1 and J usage is TRBJ2-7; D unclear. The germline gives CDR1 DFQATT, CDR2 SNEGSKA (reference sequence). The V end was cut by 3 bases, the J end by 6 bases, with 12 bases between. The CDR3 spans 12 residues. CDR3 amino acids: CSARSGSPEQYF. CDR3 DNA sequence: TGCAGTGCTAGGTCCGGTTCCCCCGAGCAGTACTTC.

The genes are TRBV27 and TRBJ1-1, with 7 bases that match TRBD1. Germline V CDR1 and CDR2: MNHEY, SMNVEV (reference sequence). With V trimmed by 2 bases and J by 1 base, 4 bases remained unmatched. This CDR3 is built from 15 residues. The CDR3 sequence: CASSLVDRQNTEAFF. CDR3 bases: TGTGCCAGCAGTTTAGTGGACAGGCAGAACACTGAAGCTTTCTTT.

This clonotype occurred a few times. The V and J genes are TRBV3-1 and TRBJ2-7; D gene uncertain. Trimming cost V 0 bases and J 6 bases, with 6 bases left between them. The CDR3 extends over 12 amino acids. Germline V gene data show CDR1 as LGHDT and CDR2 as YNNKEL (reference sequence). CDR3 DNA sequence: TGTGCCAGCAGCCAAGAAACGGGCGAGCAGTACTTC. Translated: CASSQETGEQYF.

For this clonotype: This clone may be a read error of a much larger clone one base away. V gene TRBV13 combines with J gene TRBJ2-7; D is perhaps TRBD2 (6 bases). CDR1 is PRHDT, CDR2 FYEKMQ, per germline (reference sequence). The CDR3 has 13 residues. The CDR3 region has the DNA TGTGCCCGCAGCTTATCGGCTAGCGCCGAGCAGTACTTC. The encoded protein is CARSLSASAEQYF.

This clonotype was recorded at least ten times. The V call is TRBV2, the J call TRBJ1-1, with 8 bases matching TRBD1. J was trimmed by 11 bases and V by 2 bases; bases with no gene match: 4. CDR3 length: 12 amino acids. Germline-derived CDR1 and CDR2 are SNHLY and FYNNEI. CDR3 DNA sequence: TGTGCCAGCAGTGAAAGGCAGGGGGCGGCTTTCTTT. It is translated as CASSERQGAAFF.

The chain's CDR3 is CASSLTLTGSGYTF. DNA of the CDR3: TGTGCCAGCAGCTTAACGTTAACGGGATCAGGCTACACCTTC. The chain employs TRBV7-3 and TRBJ1-2; D call uncertain. CDR1 is SGHTA, CDR2 FQGTGA, per germline. The CDR3 consists of 14 residues. V was shortened by 0 bases and J by 8 bases, with 13 bases between the two germline ends. Together with reference TRBV7-3 and TRBJ1-2, the CDR3 gives the full variable domain: GAGVSQTPSNKVTEKGKYVELRCDPISGHTALYWYRQSLGQGPEFLIYFQGTGAADDSGLPNDRFFAVRPEGSVSTLKIQRTERGDSAVYLCASSLTLTGSGYTFGSGTRLTVV.

This chain links TRBV27 with TRBJ2-7; perhaps TRBD1 as D (5 bases). Germline assignment: CDR1 MNHEY and CDR2 SMNVEV (reference sequence). Between the trimmed V and J ends, which lost 3 bases and 2 bases, there was a span of 17 bases. This CDR3 spans 16 amino acids. The CDR3 coding sequence is TGTGCCAGCAGTTTCCGTACAGGATTAATCCCCTACGAGCAGTACTTC. It codes for CASSFRTGLIPYEQYF.

This clonotype occurred many times. This chain links TRBV6-5 with TRBJ2-7, with 8 bases lining up with TRBD1. This CDR3 contains 18 residues. Germline V gene data show CDR1 as MNHEY and CDR2 as SVGAGI. Trimming cost V 1 base and J 0 bases; bases outside gene matches: 11. CDR3 DNA sequence: TGTGCCAGCAGTTACTTCTGGACCGGGACAGGAAACTCCTACGAGCAGTACTTC. Protein: CASSYFWTGTGNSYEQYF.

This clonotype was found many times. The rearrangement uses TRBV7-8 and TRBJ2-7; 8 nucleotides line up with TRBD2. The CDR3 sequence is 16 residues long. Unmatched junction bases numbered 11, after V lost 0 bases and J lost 7 bases. The germline V gene has CDR1 SGHVS and CDR2 FQNEAQ. The CDR3 reads CASSLAGPGGVLEQYF. DNA of the CDR3: TGTGCCAGCAGCTTAGCAGGCCCCGGGGGGGTTTTGGAGCAGTACTTC.

This clonotype was detected many times. The CDR3 protein is CASSRDRGIVEAFF. The CDR3 DNA is TGTGCCAGCAGCCGGGACAGGGGAATTGTTGAAGCTTTCTTT. This chain links TRBV6-1 with TRBJ1-1; 10 bases are a match to TRBD1. The germline V gene encodes CDR1 MNHNS and CDR2 SASEGT. V lost 6 bases and J lost 7; bases outside the gene matches: 8. The CDR3 loop spans 14 amino acids.

Note on this clonotype: The junction departs from germline at one end; a sequencing error may be responsible. The rearrangement joins TRBV6-1 to TRBJ1-5; D is uncertain. The CDR3 loop spans 15 amino acids. Germline CDR1 reads MNHNS; CDR2 reads SASEGT. CDR3 nucleotide sequence: TGTGCCAGCAGTGAATTTTATCCTAGCAATCAGCTCCAGCATTTT. Translated: CASSEFYPSNQLQHF.

This clonotype was recorded at least ten times. J is TRBJ2-7 and V is TRBV27; 8 nucleotides agree with TRBD2. V trimming: 5 bases; J trimming: 2 bases; junction bases outside the gene matches: 14. The CDR3 has 17 amino acids. Germline V gene lookup returns CDR1 MNHEY and CDR2 SMNVEV (reference sequence). The CDR3 here is CASSRRGSGSTTYEQYF. The CDR3 DNA sequence: TGTGCCAGCAGTCGCCGAGGCAGCGGGAGTACTACCTACGAGCAGTACTTC.

The chain carries TRBV30 and TRBJ2-2; D not resolved. The CDR3 has 15 amino acids. Trimming cost V 0 bases and J 0 bases, with 8 bases left between them. CDR1 is GTSNPN, CDR2 SVGIG, per germline (reference sequence). The CDR3 nucleotides read TGTGCCTGGAGTGTAGTGGCGGCGAACACCGGGGAGCTGTTTTTT. This codes for CAWSVVAANTGELFF.

This clonotype was observed at least ten times. The chain carries TRBV10-2 and TRBJ1-1; D is uncertain. V lost 7 bases and J 7 bases, leaving 10 bases between the germline ends. The germline CDR1 and CDR2 sequences are WSHSY and SAAADI. This CDR3 has 11 residues. CDR3 nucleotide sequence: TGCGCCAGCAACCGAGGGCTTGAAGCTTTCTTT. Encoded protein: CASNRGLEAFF.

This clonotype was found many times. CDR3 in amino acids: CASSEAGGANVLTF. The CDR3 bases are TGTGCCAGCAGTGAGGCAGGTGGGGCCAACGTCCTGACTTTC. This chain connects TRBV6-1 to TRBJ2-6; D ambiguous. V lost 3 bases to trimming and J lost 3 bases, with 6 bases between them. CDR3 length equals 14 residues. The V gene's germline CDR1 is MNHNS and CDR2 SASEGT.

This clonotype was seen ten or more times. The chain is built from TRBV11-2 and TRBJ2-5, with D perhaps TRBD2 (5 bases). With 4 bases removed from V and 1 base from J, the gap between germline ends came to 10 bases. The CDR3 totals 14 residues. From germline, CDR1 is SGHAT and CDR2 FQNNGV. This chain's CDR3 is CASSSSGIQETQYF. The CDR3 nucleotides read TGTGCCAGCAGCTCCTCGGGGATCCAAGAGACCCAGTACTTC.

A word on this clonotype: Since a much larger clone is just one base distant, this may be a read error. V and J are TRBV6-1 and TRBJ2-7, with D unclear. V lost 6 bases, J lost 1 base, and 13 bases lay in between. This CDR3 spans 14 amino acids. Germline V lookup: CDR1 MNHNS, CDR2 SASEGT. The chain's CDR3 is CASRETRLSYEQYF. CDR3 DNA sequence: TGTGCCAGCAGGGAGACCAGGTTGTCCTACGAGCAGTACTTC.

This clonotype was observed many times. A junction end diverges from the germline sequence, so it may reflect a read error. The J gene is TRBJ1-1, the V gene TRBV19; D gene ambiguous. Germline assignment: CDR1 LNHDA and CDR2 SQIVND (reference sequence). The CDR3 has 14 residues. The CDR3 reads CASSMVHLNSEAFF. DNA for the CDR3: TGTGCCAGTAGTATGGTTCACCTGAACAGTGAAGCTTTCTTT.

This clonotype was seen at least ten times. J is TRBJ2-7 and V is TRBV6-2 or TRBV6-3; perhaps TRBD2 as D (6 bases). CDR3 length: 14 residues. Between the trimmed V and J ends, which lost 6 bases and 3 bases, there was a span of 15 bases. Germline-derived CDR1 and CDR2 are MNHEY and SVGEGT. For the CDR3, the DNA is TGTGCCAGCAGCGCGAAGGCTAGCGACTACGAGCAGTACTTC. Protein product: CASSAKASDYEQYF.

This clonotype was picked up many times. The V gene is TRBV6-2 or TRBV6-3, the J gene TRBJ1-6; 10 bases map to TRBD1. Unmatched junction bases numbered 10, after V lost 6 bases and J lost 8 bases. Germline values: CDR1 MNHEY, CDR2 SVGEGT. The CDR3 length is 16 residues. CDR3 in DNA: TGTGCCAGCAGACGGCACCGGGACAGGGGTCATTCACCCCTCCACTTT. Translation gives CASRRHRDRGHSPLHF.

There are many counts of this clonotype. The V call is TRBV6-1, the J call TRBJ1-2; maybe TRBD1 (6 bases). The V and J ends lost 1 base and 4 bases respectively, with 13 bases between them. This CDR3 contains 15 residues. Per germline, CDR1 MNHNS and CDR2 SASEGT. The CDR3 spells CASSEGVQGVYGYTF. CDR3 sequence (DNA): TGTGCCAGCAGTGAAGGGGTACAGGGTGTCTATGGCTACACCTTC.

The chain combines TRBV5-1 with TRBJ2-5, with 8 bases that match TRBD2. Germline loops: CDR1 SGHRS, CDR2 YFSETQ. After removal of 4 bases from V and 5 bases from J, the junction contained 10 bases not matched to a gene. The CDR3 runs to 15 residues. In nucleotides, the CDR3 is TGCGCCAGCAGCCTCGGGACTAGAGGTCTGGAGACCCAGTACTTC. This encodes CASSLGTRGLETQYF.

This clonotype was recorded at least ten times. The genes are TRBV6-2 or TRBV6-3 and TRBJ1-2; no firm D call. The CDR3 length is 14 residues. Germline-derived CDR1 and CDR2 are MNHEY and SVGEGT. Between the trimmed V and J ends, which lost 6 bases and 0 bases, there was a span of 11 bases. This chain's CDR3 is CASRVTGTNYGYTF. The CDR3 region has the DNA TGTGCCAGCAGGGTTACGGGAACTAACTATGGCTACACCTTC.

There are many counts of this clonotype. The chain recombines TRBV12-3 or TRBV12-4 with TRBJ1-1; D is unclear. V was clipped by 6 bases and J by 6 bases, with 17 bases between them. This CDR3 is 14 amino acids long. CDR3 coding DNA: TGTGCCAGCAGCCGCTCTGACCTGGACGCTGAAGCTTTCTTT. As protein: CASSRSDLDAEAFF.

This clonotype was seen repeatedly, ten times or more. The V and J genes are TRBV6-2 or TRBV6-3 and TRBJ1-1; D remains unclear. Trimming left V 7 bases short and J 1 base short, with 4 bases between. Germline CDR1 MNHEY, CDR2 SVGEGT. The CDR3 has 11 residues. In DNA, the CDR3 is TGTGCCAGCATTCAGAACACTGAAGCTTTCTTT. Protein sequence: CASIQNTEAFF.

V and J are TRBV12-3 or TRBV12-4 and TRBJ2-5; D is perhaps TRBD1 or TRBD2 (5 bases each). The V end was cut by 8 bases, the J end by 7 bases, with 20 bases between. This CDR3 region has 14 residues. CDR3 region: CASSPLGDHGTQYF. In DNA, the CDR3 is TGTGCCAGCTCACCACTAGGGGACCACGGGACCCAGTACTTC.

Note on this clonotype: This may come from a read error, since a much larger clone is one base off. This chain links TRBV2 with TRBJ2-5, with 8 positions matching TRBD2. V shed 6 bases and J 10 bases; nucleotides not matched to a gene: 10. The CDR3 has 13 amino acids. In germline, CDR1 is SNHLY, CDR2 FYNNEI. CDR3 sequence (DNA): TGTGCCAGCAGCTACGGACTAGCAGCGAGCCAGTACTTC. Translated, it gives CASSYGLAASQYF.

Many counts were recorded for this clonotype. The V and J genes are TRBV6-1 and TRBJ2-7; 8 nucleotides match TRBD1. With 3 bases clipped from V and 6 bases from J, the junction kept 4 bases outside the gene matches. The germline V gene has CDR1 MNHNS and CDR2 SASEGT. The CDR3 length is 13 residues. CDR3 in amino acids: CASSEADRGEQYF. In nucleotides, the CDR3 is TGTGCCAGCAGTGAGGCCGACAGGGGCGAGCAGTACTTC.